Presented here are 8 T cell receptor beta chains from one specimen sequenced in a study of T cell clonality in common variable immunodeficiency. The method was immunoSEQ multiplex PCR; TCRdb's version includes in-frame clones alone and lacks a portion of them. The profile covers around 57,000 clones, none occurring a single time. The sequenced sample was peripheral blood mononuclear cells. These receptors were taken from a person aged 18 to 70 in good health.

This clone is labeled as medium-sized. The read falls 3 residues short of the CDR3 end, and the missing part is taken from the germline J gene. The V and J genes are TRBV4-2 and TRBJ2-5; 11 bases fit TRBD2. The CDR3 extends over 17 amino acids. Unmatched junction bases numbered 11, after V lost 4 bases and J lost 4 bases. Germline-derived CDR1 and CDR2 are LGHNA and YNFKEQ. The CDR3 reads CASSRLATSGSRETQYF. Partial CDR3 DNA: TGTGCCAGCAGCCGACTCGCAACTAGCGGGAGTCGAGAGACC.

This clone has more than one count but fewer than ten. The read ends 3 residues shy of where the CDR3 ends; the end is completed using the germline J gene. The rearrangement links TRBV7-9 to TRBJ2-5; D gene uncertain. V gave up 3 bases and J gave up 2 bases, with 10 bases separating them. Germline V gives CDR1 SEHNR, CDR2 FQNEAQ (reference sequence). CDR3 size: 14 residues. The covered CDR3 bases are TGTGCCAGCAGCTTTAAGGGCAGACAAGAGACC. This translates into CASSFKGRQET. The CDR3 in its entirety is CASSFKGRQETQYF. Together with reference TRBV7-9 and TRBJ2-5, the CDR3 gives the full variable domain: DTGVSQNPRHKITKRGQNVTFRCDPISEHNRLYWYRQTLGQGPEFLTYFQNEAQLEKSRLLSDRFSAERPKGSFSTLEIQRTEQGDSAMYLCASSFKGRQETQYFGPGTRLLVL.

This clone was seen repeatedly, ten times or more. The read halts 3 residues ahead of the CDR3 end, with the missing end drawn from the germline J gene. The chain is built from TRBV7-2 and TRBJ2-2; D may be TRBD2 (6 bases). Trimming left V 4 bases short and J 5 bases short, with 11 bases between. Germline lookup yields CDR1 SGHTA and CDR2 FQGNSA. The CDR3 runs 14 residues. The covered CDR3 bases are TGTGCCAGCAGCTCGGGACTCGTAACCGGGGAG. This gives the protein CASSSGLVTGE. The full-length CDR3 reads as CASSSGLVTGELFF.

This clone was counted ten times or more. CDR3 DNA (partial): TGTGCCAGCACTTCCCCCGCACTAGCGGGGGACTACGAG. It is translated as CASTSPALAGDYE. The CDR3 as a whole reads CASTSPALAGDYEQYF. The V and J genes are TRBV2 and TRBJ2-7, with 11 bases matching TRBD2. The read comes to an end 3 residues before the CDR3 does, leaving the germline J gene to fill in the end. V was clipped by 7 bases and J by 3 bases; unmatched bases: 11. CDR3 size: 16 residues. CDR1 is SNHLY and CDR2 is FYNNEI in the germline V gene.

This clone was seen many times. The read finishes 3 residues shy of the CDR3 end, and the germline J gene is used to complete it. The rearrangement uses TRBV20-1 and TRBJ1-6; 8 bases agree with TRBD1. The CDR3 length is 13 residues. V was clipped by 6 bases and J by 10 bases; unmatched bases: 8. Germline-derived CDR1 and CDR2 are DFQATT and SNEGSKA (reference sequence). CDR3 sequence: CSAWTGMGSPLHF. CDR3 DNA (partial): TGCAGTGCGTGGACAGGGATGGGCTCACCC.

Ten or more counts support this clone. CDR3 amino acids: CASSQHREEVHGYTF. The part of the CDR3 DNA that was read is TGTGCCAGCAGCCAACACAGGGAGGAGGTGCATGGC. The gene calls are TRBV7-8 and TRBJ1-2; tentatively, D is TRBD1 (6 bases). The read finishes 3 residues shy of the CDR3 end, and the germline J gene is used to complete it. The CDR3 covers 15 residues. Germline V gives CDR1 SGHVS, CDR2 FQNEAQ. V lost 5 bases and J 6 bases, leaving 19 bases between the germline ends. The full variable domain, completed using reference TRBV7-8 and TRBJ1-2, is GAGVSQSPRYKVAKRGQDVALRCDPISGHVSLFWYQQALGQGPEFLTYFQNEAQLDKSGLPSDRFFAERPEGSVSTLKIQRTQQEDSAVYLCASSQHREEVHGYTFGSGTRLTVV.

There are many counts of this clone. The CDR3 goes on 3 residues after the read ends, and that part is filled in from the germline J gene. The rearrangement links TRBV20-1 to TRBJ2-7; maybe TRBD1 (6 bases). CDR1 DFQATT and CDR2 SNEGSKA come from the germline V gene (reference sequence). V was shortened by 3 bases and J by 2 bases, with 11 bases between the two germline ends. This CDR3 is built from 13 residues. The CDR3 DNA, read in part, is TGCAGTGCTAGCGGGCCAGGGGCCTACGAG. Amino acid sequence: CSASGPGAYE. The CDR3 reads in full as CSASGPGAYEQYF.

This clone has at least ten counts. The sequence runs out 3 residues before the end of the CDR3; the remainder is reconstructed from the germline J gene. V is TRBV10-2 and J is TRBJ2-7; a possible D gene is TRBD1 (6 bases). Per germline, CDR1 WSHSY and CDR2 SAAADI. V dropped 8 bases and J dropped 0 bases, with 8 bases sitting between them. This CDR3 comprises 12 residues. The sequenced part of the CDR3 DNA is TGCGCCAGCGCCAGGGGCTCCTACGAG. Amino acids: CASARGSYE. In full, the CDR3 is CASARGSYEQYF.